A selection of T cell receptor beta chains follows, all from one sample in a study of blood T cells in healthy people across ages. TCRdb reprocessed the 5' RACE reads with MiXCR, giving one entry per CDR3 protein. In the table there are about 1.8 million distinct CDR3 sequences, about 50% of which are singletons. Material for sequencing was blood. These receptor sequences come from a woman aged 40 to 50 in good health. Each CDR3 is given with its conserved first and last residue. Fields, in order: CDR3 length, clone size, D gene, J gene, V gene, CDR3 protein, CDR3 DNA. A D gene is named only where the DNA matches it firmly. The size field is filled for only some rows; it gives once, few, many or a size class.

length: 13
size: once
D: -
J: TRBJ2-1
V: TRBV3-1
CDR3: CASSQGSTTRQFF
DNA: TGTGCCAGCAGCCAAGGGTCAACTACACGGCAGTTCTTC

length: 16
size: -
D: TRBD2
J: TRBJ2-5
V: TRBV4-1
CDR3: CASSPVPGLAGETQYF
DNA: TGCGCCAGCAGCCCAGTTCCGGGACTAGCGGGTGAGACCCAGTACTTC

length: 15
size: -
D: -
J: TRBJ1-2
V: TRBV7-2
CDR3: CASSRNGGVNYGYTF
DNA: TGTGCCAGCAGTCGCAACGGGGGAGTTAACTATGGCTACACCTTC

length: 14
size: -
D: -
J: TRBJ1-1
V: TRBV6-5
CDR3: CASSLQWANTEAFF
DNA: TGTGCCAGCAGTTTACAGTGGGCGAACACTGAAGCTTTCTTT

length: 13
size: few
D: -
J: TRBJ1-2
V: TRBV7-9
CDR3: CASSLAAGNGYTF
DNA: TGTGCCAGCAGCTTAGCCGCAGGGAATGGCTACACCTTC

length: 15
size: few
D: TRBD1
J: TRBJ2-7
V: TRBV6-1
CDR3: CASRTGTGGLYEQYF
DNA: TGTGCCAGCAGGACTGGGACAGGGGGACTCTACGAGCAGTACTTC

length: 15
size: -
D: -
J: TRBJ2-7
V: TRBV7-2
CDR3: CASSLGLIVPSEQYF
DNA: TGTGCCAGCAGCTTAGGGCTGATCGTCCCCTCCGAGCAGTACTTC

length: 15
size: -
D: TRBD1
J: TRBJ2-1
V: TRBV5-6
CDR3: CASSHTGGNDNEQFF
DNA: TGTGCCAGCAGCCACACAGGGGGCAACGACAATGAGCAGTTCTTC

length: 14
size: -
D: -
J: TRBJ1-2
V: TRBV5-5
CDR3: CASTPAWSNYGYTF
DNA: TGTGCCAGCACCCCGGCGTGGTCTAACTATGGCTACACCTTC

length: 15
size: -
D: TRBD2
J: TRBJ2-5
V: TRBV6-5
CDR3: CASGYGGLAGETQYF
DNA: TGTGCCAGCGGTTACGGAGGACTAGCAGGGGAGACCCAGTACTTC

length: 16
size: -
D: TRBD1
J: TRBJ2-7
V: TRBV6-2/TRBV6-3
CDR3: CASSYSRRQGAYEQYF
DNA: TGTGCCAGCAGTTACTCGAGGCGACAGGGGGCCTACGAGCAGTACTTC

length: 15
size: few
D: -
J: TRBJ1-4
V: TRBV7-8
CDR3: CASSLGIGADEKLFF
DNA: TGTGCCAGCAGCTTAGGGATAGGGGCGGATGAAAAACTGTTTTTT

length: 14
size: few
D: -
J: TRBJ2-5
V: TRBV29-1
CDR3: CSVPQEPGRETQYF
DNA: TGCAGCGTGCCACAGGAGCCGGGCCGAGAGACCCAGTACTTC

length: 18
size: -
D: TRBD2
J: TRBJ2-1
V: TRBV5-1
CDR3: CASSLGRLAGGLSNEQFF
DNA: TGCGCCAGCAGCTTGGGACGACTAGCGGGGGGGCTGAGCAATGAGCAGTTCTTC

length: 12
size: -
D: -
J: TRBJ2-1
V: TRBV20-1
CDR3: CSARALGGEQFF
DNA: TGCAGTGCTAGAGCCCTGGGTGGTGAGCAGTTCTTC

length: 15
size: many
D: TRBD1
J: TRBJ2-3
V: TRBV5-1
CDR3: CASSLEDRGTDTQYF
DNA: TGCGCCAGCAGCTTGGAGGACAGGGGCACAGATACGCAGTATTTT

length: 12
size: -
D: -
J: TRBJ2-5
V: TRBV29-1
CDR3: CSVRRGVETQYF
DNA: TGCAGCGTCCGGCGGGGTGTGGAGACCCAGTACTTC

length: 13
size: -
D: TRBD1
J: TRBJ1-5
V: TRBV12-3/TRBV12-4
CDR3: CASSFFGDREEHF
DNA: TGTGCCAGCAGTTTTTTTGGGGACAGGGAGGAGCATTTT

length: 16
size: -
D: TRBD2
J: TRBJ2-4
V: TRBV4-3
CDR3: CASSQEGGGAGNIQYF
DNA: TGCGCCAGCAGCCAAGAGGGCGGGGGGGCCGGGAACATTCAGTACTTC

length: 12
size: few
D: -
J: TRBJ1-2
V: TRBV6-5
CDR3: CASSSGWGFCTF
DNA: TGTGCCAGCAGTTCGGGGTGGGGGTTTTGCACCTTC

length: 14
size: few
D: -
J: TRBJ2-4
V: TRBV28
CDR3: CASSLYGGKNIQYF
DNA: TGTGCCAGCAGTTTATATGGGGGCAAAAACATTCAGTACTTC

length: 15
size: few
D: -
J: TRBJ1-2
V: TRBV20-1
CDR3: CSARPLREILYGYTF
DNA: TGCAGTGCTAGACCCCTCCGGGAAATCCTCTATGGCTACACCTTC

length: 16
size: -
D: TRBD2
J: TRBJ2-1
V: TRBV24-1
CDR3: CATSAAGDRSYNEQFF
DNA: TGTGCCACCAGTGCAGCGGGAGACAGGTCCTACAATGAGCAGTTCTTC

length: 14
size: few
D: TRBD2
J: TRBJ2-3
V: TRBV7-2
CDR3: CASSSEPGLLGRYF
DNA: TGTGCCAGCAGCTCAGAGCCGGGACTACTAGGACGGTATTTT

length: 14
size: -
D: TRBD1
J: TRBJ1-1
V: TRBV6-6
CDR3: CASSPGTGRTEAFF
DNA: TGTGCCAGCAGCCCCGGGACAGGGCGGACTGAAGCTTTCTTT

length: 12
size: few
D: -
J: TRBJ2-3
V: TRBV29-1
CDR3: CSVSAGADTQYF
DNA: TGCAGCGTTTCGGCAGGGGCTGATACGCAGTATTTT

length: 15
size: -
D: -
J: TRBJ2-1
V: TRBV7-3
CDR3: CASSSRQVSYNEQFF
DNA: TGTGCCAGCAGCTCCAGACAGGTCTCCTACAATGAGCAGTTCTTC

length: 15
size: -
D: -
J: TRBJ1-1
V: TRBV15
CDR3: CATSRDRGTGTEAFF
DNA: TGTGCCACCAGCAGAGATAGAGGGACGGGAACTGAAGCTTTCTTT

length: 14
size: few
D: TRBD1
J: TRBJ1-2
V: TRBV29-1
CDR3: CSVEGDRGLYGYTF
DNA: TGCAGCGTTGAGGGGGACAGGGGGCTCTATGGCTACACCTTC

length: 12
size: -
D: TRBD1
J: TRBJ1-2
V: TRBV29-1
CDR3: CIASTGGRGYTF
DNA: TGCATCGCCTCTACAGGGGGCAGGGGCTACACCTTC

length: 13
size: -
D: -
J: TRBJ1-2
V: TRBV6-6
CDR3: CASSSKSNYGYTF
DNA: TGTGCCAGCAGTTCCAAAAGTAACTATGGCTACACCTTC

length: 16
size: -
D: -
J: TRBJ2-1
V: TRBV18
CDR3: CASSPPAGLSYNEQFF
DNA: TGTGCCAGCTCACCACCGGCAGGACTCTCCTACAATGAGCAGTTCTTC

length: 12
size: few
D: -
J: TRBJ2-7
V: TRBV2
CDR3: CASSEKYYEQYF
DNA: TGTGCCAGCAGTGAAAAATACTACGAGCAGTACTTC

length: 11
size: few
D: -
J: TRBJ2-1
V: TRBV7-2
CDR3: CASSMTNEQFF
DNA: TGTGCCAGCAGCATGACGAATGAGCAGTTCTTC

length: 16
size: -
D: -
J: TRBJ2-5
V: TRBV11-2
CDR3: CGSSYQRTRLQETQYF
DNA: TGTGGCAGCAGCTATCAAAGGACCCGCCTTCAAGAGACCCAGTACTTC

length: 16
size: -
D: -
J: TRBJ2-5
V: TRBV11-2
CDR3: CASSSRQETYQETQYF
DNA: TGTGCCAGCAGCTCTCGACAGGAGACGTACCAAGAGACCCAGTACTTC

length: 15
size: few
D: -
J: TRBJ2-5
V: TRBV11-2
CDR3: CASSSSLTLQETQYF
DNA: TGTGCCAGCAGCTCCAGCCTAACCCTTCAAGAGACCCAGTACTTC

length: 15
size: few
D: -
J: TRBJ1-4
V: TRBV21-1
CDR3: CASSNAGQGPEKLFF
DNA: TGTGCCAGCAGCAACGCGGGACAGGGGCCTGAAAAACTGTTTTTT

length: 12
size: few
D: TRBD1
J: TRBJ2-7
V: TRBV2
CDR3: CASSNQGAEQYF
DNA: TGTGCCAGCAGTAACCAGGGGGCCGAGCAGTACTTC

length: 13
size: -
D: -
J: TRBJ2-1
V: TRBV7-2
CDR3: CASSNPLYNEQFF
DNA: TGTGCCAGCAGCAACCCACTTTACAATGAGCAGTTCTTC

length: 14
size: -
D: -
J: TRBJ2-7
V: TRBV7-8
CDR3: CAGSLVGTHNEQYF
DNA: TGTGCCGGCAGCTTAGTTGGCACCCACAATGAGCAGTACTTC

length: 14
size: few
D: TRBD1
J: TRBJ2-5
V: TRBV6-6
CDR3: CASSWGQAQETQYF
DNA: TGTGCCAGCAGCTGGGGACAGGCACAAGAGACCCAGTACTTC

length: 15
size: -
D: -
J: TRBJ2-7
V: TRBV9
CDR3: CASSVGEGPVYEQYF
DNA: TGTGCCAGCAGCGTAGGTGAGGGGCCCGTTTACGAGCAGTACTTC

length: 13
size: -
D: -
J: TRBJ2-2
V: TRBV12-3/TRBV12-4
CDR3: CASSFPRLGELFF
DNA: TGTGCCAGCAGTTTTCCCAGACTCGGGGAGCTGTTTTTT

length: 14
size: -
D: TRBD1
J: TRBJ2-3
V: TRBV28
CDR3: CASNNGQGTDTQYF
DNA: TGTGCCAGCAACAACGGACAGGGCACAGATACGCAGTATTTT

length: 16
size: -
D: -
J: TRBJ2-7
V: TRBV11-2
CDR3: CASSLETGPLSNEQYF
DNA: TGTGCCAGCAGCTTAGAGACCGGCCCGCTTTCAAACGAGCAGTACTTC

length: 11
size: -
D: -
J: TRBJ2-3
V: TRBV10-3
CDR3: CAISLRDTQYF
DNA: TGTGCCATCTCTCTAAGGGATACGCAGTATTTT

length: 15
size: -
D: TRBD1
J: TRBJ1-2
V: TRBV6-2/TRBV6-3
CDR3: CASRLPGQALYGYTF
DNA: TGTGCCAGCCGCCTACCGGGACAGGCTCTCTATGGCTACACCTTC

length: 16
size: -
D: TRBD2
J: TRBJ2-3
V: TRBV7-2
CDR3: CASSLELAGTTDTQYF
DNA: TGTGCCAGCAGCTTAGAGCTAGCGGGGACCACAGATACGCAGTATTTT

length: 17
size: few
D: -
J: TRBJ2-6
V: TRBV5-5
CDR3: CASRWGVGVSGANVLTF
DNA: TGTGCCAGCAGGTGGGGGGTTGGCGTCTCTGGGGCCAACGTCCTGACTTTC

length: 14
size: few
D: -
J: TRBJ2-6
V: TRBV20-1
CDR3: CSARGDGGANVLTF
DNA: TGCAGTGCTAGAGGGGACGGTGGGGCCAACGTCCTGACTTTC

length: 12
size: few
D: TRBD1
J: TRBJ2-1
V: TRBV6-5
CDR3: CASNRPGQGWFF
DNA: TGTGCCAGCAACCGGCCGGGACAGGGATGGTTCTTC